Listed below are T cell receptor beta chains from one sample, sequenced in a study of shared clonotypes between healthy human individuals. This table comes from immunoSEQ multiplex PCR, and its TCRdb copy is limited to in-frame clones, with some not included. The table has some 2,400,000 clones, 90% to 96% seen once. What was sequenced was naive CD4+ T cells sorted from blood. Receptor source: a man aged 18 to 30 in good health. Both conserved end residues are part of each CDR3. Fields, in order: clone size, J gene, V gene, D gene, CDR3 protein, CDR3 DNA. A D gene is named only where the DNA matches it firmly. Size tells how often a clone was seen (once, few, many) or the class of an expanded clone, and some rows leave it out.

NA | TRBJ1-1 | TRBV5-1 | TRBD1 | CASSLAGRQGEAFF | TGCGCCAGCAGCTTGGCGGGCCGACAGGGAGAAGCTTTCTTT
once | TRBJ1-6 | TRBV5-4 | NA | CASSFENSPLHF | TGTGCCAGCAGCTTTGAGAATTCACCCCTCCACTTT
NA | TRBJ1-2 | TRBV7-2 | NA | CASSLAAAYGYTF | TGTGCCAGCAGCTTAGCGGCAGCCTATGGCTACACCTTC
NA | TRBJ2-5 | TRBV6-5 | NA | CASSPSGTQETQYF | TGTGCCAGCAGTCCGTCCGGGACTCAAGAGACCCAGTACTTC
once | TRBJ1-4 | TRBV5-1 | NA | CASSLERSNEKLFF | TGCGCCAGCAGCTTGGAAAGGTCAAATGAAAAACTGTTTTTT
NA | TRBJ1-2 | TRBV29-1 | NA | CSADRLLSYGYTF | TGCAGCGCTGATCGCCTCCTTTCCTATGGCTACACCTTC
NA | TRBJ2-1 | TRBV11-3 | TRBD2 | CASSLGGLAGYNEQFF | TGTGCCAGCAGCTTAGGTGGTCTAGCGGGGTACAATGAGCAGTTCTTC
NA | TRBJ1-1 | TRBV4-2 | NA | CASSQEEVTEAFF | TGTGCCAGCAGCCAAGAAGAGGTTACTGAAGCTTTCTTT
NA | TRBJ2-1 | TRBV5-6 | TRBD2 | CASSLEGLARPYNEQFF | TGTGCCAGCAGCTTGGAAGGACTAGCGAGACCCTACAATGAGCAGTTCTTC
NA | TRBJ2-7 | TRBV10-3 | TRBD2 | CAISASGKDEQYF | TGTGCCATCAGCGCTAGCGGGAAGGACGAGCAGTACTTC
NA | TRBJ2-5 | TRBV5-1 | NA | CASDQGPPGAETQYF | TGCGCCAGCGACCAAGGGCCCCCCGGGGCAGAGACCCAGTACTTC
NA | TRBJ1-6 | TRBV6-5 | NA | CASTIQGNSPLHF | TGTGCCAGCACCATTCAGGGGAACTCACCCCTCCACTTT
once | TRBJ2-7 | TRBV7-9 | NA | CASSLGTLVTYEQYF | TGTGCCAGCAGCTTGGGGACTTTAGTAACCTACGAGCAGTACTTC
NA | TRBJ2-7 | TRBV18 | NA | CASSPSSQAYEQYF | TGTGCCAGCTCACCCTCGAGTCAGGCCTACGAGCAGTACTTC
NA | TRBJ1-5 | TRBV7-9 | NA | CASSLMGNSNQPQHF | TGTGCCAGCAGCTTAATGGGTAATAGCAATCAGCCCCAGCATTTT
NA | TRBJ2-3 | TRBV5-1 | NA | CASSPVAGGSTDTQYF | TGCGCCAGCAGCCCGGTGGCAGGTGGTAGCACAGATACGCAGTATTTT
once | TRBJ2-7 | TRBV7-2 | NA | CASSFDGSSYEQYF | TGTGCCAGCAGCTTCGACGGTAGCTCCTACGAGCAGTACTTC
NA | TRBJ2-3 | TRBV9 | TRBD1 | CASSIRTGDTDTQYF | TGTGCCAGCAGCATCCGGACAGGGGACACAGATACGCAGTATTTT
NA | TRBJ1-2 | TRBV10-3 | NA | CAISESWMGDGYTF | TGTGCCATCAGTGAGTCGTGGATGGGGGATGGCTACACCTTC
NA | TRBJ1-2 | TRBV5-5 | TRBD1 | CASSSTGIDYGYTF | TGTGCCAGCAGCTCGACAGGGATCGACTATGGCTACACCTTC
NA | TRBJ1-6 | TRBV9 | NA | CASSALYNSPLHF | TGTGCCAGCAGCGCACTATATAATTCACCCCTCCACTTT
once | TRBJ1-2 | TRBV27 | TRBD1 | CASSPRQGSRYGYTF | TGTGCCAGCAGTCCACGACAGGGGTCTAGGTATGGCTACACCTTC
NA | TRBJ1-5 | TRBV6-1 | NA | CASSEAQRQPQHF | TGTGCCAGCAGTGAAGCTCAGCGTCAGCCCCAGCATTTT
NA | TRBJ2-1 | TRBV5-4 | TRBD2 | CASSHAGLAGELHEQFF | TGTGCCAGCAGCCACGCGGGACTAGCGGGAGAACTACATGAGCAGTTCTTC
NA | TRBJ1-2 | TRBV9 | NA | CASSVEGEGYTF | TGTGCCAGCAGCGTAGAAGGGGAAGGCTACACCTTC
NA | TRBJ1-1 | TRBV11-2 | NA | CASSQNSRTEAFF | TGTGCCAGCAGCCAGAACTCTCGGACTGAAGCTTTCTTT
NA | TRBJ2-4 | TRBV12-2 | NA | CASRLATEAGGRNIQYF | TGTGCAAGTCGCTTAGCGACAGAAGCGGGAGGGAGAAACATTCAGTACTTC
NA | TRBJ1-5 | TRBV7-9 | TRBD1 | CASSQTGGGNQPQHF | TGTGCCAGCAGCCAGACAGGGGGCGGGAATCAGCCCCAGCATTTT
NA | TRBJ1-2 | TRBV5-1 | NA | CASSPEGGVYGYTF | TGCGCCAGCAGCCCCGAAGGAGGTGTCTATGGCTACACCTTC
NA | TRBJ2-1 | TRBV9 | TRBD2 | CASSVASSGRERSTYNEQFF | TGTGCCAGCAGCGTAGCTTCTAGCGGGAGGGAAAGGAGCACCTACAATGAGCAGTTCTTC
NA | TRBJ2-7 | TRBV29-1 | NA | CSVTGSSYEQYF | TGCAGCGTTACAGGGAGCTCCTACGAGCAGTACTTC
NA | TRBJ1-4 | TRBV5-1 | NA | CASGRGATNEKLFF | TGCGCCAGTGGGCGGGGTGCAACTAATGAAAAACTGTTTTTT
NA | TRBJ1-3 | TRBV29-1 | TRBD1 | CSFTSRGGNTIYF | TGCAGCTTTACCTCCAGGGGGGGAAACACCATATATTTT
NA | TRBJ1-1 | TRBV6-6 | NA | CASSWGGGLNTEAFF | TGTGCCAGCAGTTGGGGTGGAGGGCTTAACACTGAAGCTTTCTTT
once | TRBJ2-7 | TRBV20-1 | NA | CSAASFYEQYF | TGCAGTGCAGCCAGCTTCTACGAGCAGTACTTC
NA | TRBJ1-2 | TRBV7-2 | NA | CASSYLGVGGGYTF | TGTGCCAGCAGCTACCTGGGGGTTGGCGGCGGCTACACCTTC
NA | TRBJ2-1 | TRBV6-5 | NA | CASSPGRGNEQFF | TGTGCCAGCAGTCCTGGGCGGGGTAATGAGCAGTTCTTC
NA | TRBJ1-2 | TRBV6-5 | NA | CASSRPGGDYGYTF | TGTGCCAGCAGTCGGCCGGGGGGCGACTATGGCTACACCTTC
NA | TRBJ1-2 | TRBV10-3 | NA | CAISDPYGYTF | TGTGCCATCAGTGATCCCTATGGCTACACCTTC
NA | TRBJ1-1 | TRBV2 | NA | CASSEITIGSSSEAFF | TGTGCCAGCAGTGAAATCACCATAGGGTCCTCCTCTGAAGCTTTCTTT
NA | TRBJ1-2 | TRBV6-6 | TRBD1 | CASSYDGTGGVYGYTF | TGTGCCAGCAGCTACGACGGGACAGGGGGTGTTTATGGCTACACCTTC
NA | TRBJ2-3 | TRBV27 | NA | CASSLTGVETDTQYF | TGTGCCAGCAGTTTAACGGGAGTAGAGACAGATACGCAGTATTTT
NA | TRBJ2-1 | TRBV5-1 | TRBD2 | CASSLDLAGGGNEQFF | TGCGCCAGCAGCTTGGACCTAGCGGGAGGGGGCAATGAGCAGTTCTTC
NA | TRBJ1-1 | TRBV30 | NA | CAWSYGDTEAFF | TGTGCCTGGAGTTATGGGGACACTGAAGCTTTCTTT
NA | TRBJ2-3 | TRBV11-3 | NA | CASSLGSSTDTQYF | TGTGCCAGCAGCTTAGGTTCCAGCACAGATACGCAGTATTTT
NA | TRBJ1-2 | TRBV2 | TRBD1 | CASSEGQETRF | TGTGCCAGCAGTGAGGGACAGGAGACGAGGTTC
NA | TRBJ1-1 | TRBV19 | TRBD1 | CAIPQGTEAFF | TGTGCCATCCCACAGGGGACTGAAGCTTTCTTT
NA | TRBJ2-3 | TRBV5-1 | NA | CASRPGLSTDTQYF | TGCGCCAGCCGACCGGGCCTTAGCACAGATACGCAGTATTTT
NA | TRBJ2-7 | TRBV5-1 | NA | CASSDRRGRYEQYF | TGCGCCAGCAGTGACAGGCGGGGGCGATACGAGCAGTACTTC
once | TRBJ2-7 | TRBV5-4 | NA | CASSSNTYEQYF | TGTGCCAGCAGTTCGAATACCTACGAGCAGTACTTC
NA | TRBJ1-6 | TRBV6-4 | NA | CASRALSSYNSPLHF | TGTGCCAGCAGAGCACTGAGCTCCTATAATTCACCCCTCCACTTT